The rows below give T cell receptor beta chains drawn from one sample of a study of blood T cells in healthy people across ages. Via MiXCR, TCRdb re-called the 5' RACE reads, giving one row per CDR3 protein. The table includes some 940,000 distinct CDR3 sequences, approximately 32% detected once. The same sample was also used in a study of T cells of mothers and their children.

The sequenced material came from blood. The source of these receptors is a woman in her thirties or forties in good health. Both conserved end residues are part of each CDR3. The D gene is left open where the match is weak. Rows give clone size only sometimes, using once, few, many, or a class for an expanded clone.

d_gene: TRBD1; abundance: many; v_gene: TRBV6-5; j_gene: TRBJ1-2; CDR3nt: TGTGCCAGCAGTCCGGGACAGGGGGGTCGGAGCTATGGCTACACCTTC; CDR3aa: CASSPGQGGRSYGYTF
d_gene: .; abundance: few; v_gene: TRBV7-9; j_gene: TRBJ1-5; CDR3nt: TGTGCCAGCAGCTTAGTCGTTGGGACACTAAGCAATCAGCCCCAGCATTTT; CDR3aa: CASSLVVGTLSNQPQHF
d_gene: .; abundance: .; v_gene: TRBV9; j_gene: TRBJ2-1; CDR3nt: TGTGCCAGCAGCGTAGTAGGGAGCAGACAGCACAATGAGCAGTTCTTC; CDR3aa: CASSVVGSRQHNEQFF
d_gene: TRBD2; abundance: .; v_gene: TRBV3-1; j_gene: TRBJ2-5; CDR3nt: TGTGACAGCAGCCCCAGCGGGGCAGAGACCCAGTACTTC; CDR3aa: CDSSPSGAETQYF
d_gene: .; abundance: .; v_gene: TRBV20-1; j_gene: TRBJ1-4; CDR3nt: TGCAGTGCTAGAGACAGGGCCCTCGCAGCTAATGAAAAACTGTTTTTT; CDR3aa: CSARDRALAANEKLFF
d_gene: TRBD1; abundance: .; v_gene: TRBV25-1; j_gene: TRBJ2-1; CDR3nt: TGTGCCAGCAGAAAACAGGGGGCGTTTGGCAATGAGCAGTTCTTC; CDR3aa: CASRKQGAFGNEQFF
d_gene: .; abundance: .; v_gene: TRBV18; j_gene: TRBJ2-3; CDR3nt: TGTGCCAGCTCACCACCTCCGAGCAAGCGAGACACAGATACGCAGTATTTT; CDR3aa: CASSPPPSKRDTDTQYF
d_gene: .; abundance: few; v_gene: TRBV5-1; j_gene: TRBJ1-5; CDR3nt: TGCGCCAGCAGCTTAGTGGGGGGCTATAGCAATCAGCCCCAGCATTTT; CDR3aa: CASSLVGGYSNQPQHF
d_gene: TRBD1; abundance: .; v_gene: TRBV6-5; j_gene: TRBJ2-3; CDR3nt: TGTGCCAGCAGACTTCAACAGGGGGCAGGCACAGATACGCAGTATTTT; CDR3aa: CASRLQQGAGTDTQYF
d_gene: .; abundance: many; v_gene: TRBV30; j_gene: TRBJ2-7; CDR3nt: TGTGCCTGGAGTGTAACAGCCTACGAGCAGTACTTC; CDR3aa: CAWSVTAYEQYF
d_gene: .; abundance: .; v_gene: TRBV6-6; j_gene: TRBJ1-2; CDR3nt: TGTGCCAGCACCCTATCGCAGCCGGGAGAGGGCTACACCTTC; CDR3aa: CASTLSQPGEGYTF
d_gene: TRBD1; abundance: .; v_gene: TRBV28; j_gene: TRBJ2-7; CDR3nt: TGTGCCAGCATTGAGGGACAGGGAATTTACGAGCAGTACTTC; CDR3aa: CASIEGQGIYEQYF
d_gene: .; abundance: few; v_gene: TRBV15; j_gene: TRBJ1-1; CDR3nt: TGTGCCACCAGCAGAGAGCCAGATATGAACACTGAAGCTTTCTTT; CDR3aa: CATSREPDMNTEAFF
d_gene: .; abundance: few; v_gene: TRBV20-1; j_gene: TRBJ2-7; CDR3nt: TGCAGTGCTAGCGCGACAGGTCTGTCCTACGAGCAGTACTTC; CDR3aa: CSASATGLSYEQYF
d_gene: TRBD1; abundance: .; v_gene: TRBV29-1; j_gene: TRBJ2-1; CDR3nt: TGCAGCGCTGTTGGGACAGGGAACTACGAGCAGTTCTTC; CDR3aa: CSAVGTGNYEQFF
d_gene: .; abundance: .; v_gene: TRBV29-1; j_gene: TRBJ2-1; CDR3nt: TGCAGCGTTGTACTAGTCTCCTACAATGAGCAGTTCTTC; CDR3aa: CSVVLVSYNEQFF
d_gene: .; abundance: few; v_gene: TRBV4-1; j_gene: TRBJ2-7; CDR3nt: TGCGCCAGCAGCCAAGATTGGGGCGCGTTCTACGAGCAGTACTTC; CDR3aa: CASSQDWGAFYEQYF
d_gene: .; abundance: many; v_gene: TRBV5-1; j_gene: TRBJ2-1; CDR3nt: TGCGCCAGCAGCTTGGGTCAGACCTACAATGAGCAGTTCTTC; CDR3aa: CASSLGQTYNEQFF
d_gene: .; abundance: many; v_gene: TRBV3-1; j_gene: TRBJ2-1; CDR3nt: TGTGCCAGCAGCCAAGTCGGGACCCCAGTCCCCCATGAGCAGTTCTTC; CDR3aa: CASSQVGTPVPHEQFF
d_gene: .; abundance: many; v_gene: TRBV7-3; j_gene: TRBJ2-1; CDR3nt: TGTGCCAGCAGCGGTCAGGCGAGAGAGCAGTTCTTC; CDR3aa: CASSGQAREQFF
d_gene: .; abundance: .; v_gene: TRBV28; j_gene: TRBJ2-1; CDR3nt: TGTGCCAGCGGTCCCGGGGGGCTTACCTCCTACAATGAGCAGTTCTTC; CDR3aa: CASGPGGLTSYNEQFF
d_gene: .; abundance: few; v_gene: TRBV6-5; j_gene: TRBJ1-6; CDR3nt: TGTGCCAGCAGCCCCGAACAGAGCTCCTATAATTCACCCCTCCACTTT; CDR3aa: CASSPEQSSYNSPLHF
d_gene: TRBD2; abundance: many; v_gene: TRBV7-9; j_gene: TRBJ2-7; CDR3nt: TGTGCCAGCAGCTTAGAATTCTTGGCGGGGGGCACCTACGAGCAGTACTTC; CDR3aa: CASSLEFLAGGTYEQYF
d_gene: TRBD2; abundance: .; v_gene: TRBV4-2; j_gene: TRBJ2-2; CDR3nt: TGTGCCAGCCGGGGGGACAACACCGGGGAGCTGTTTTTT; CDR3aa: CASRGDNTGELFF
d_gene: .; abundance: few; v_gene: TRBV28; j_gene: TRBJ2-3; CDR3nt: TGTGCCAGCAGTTTTAAACGGAGGGGAGATACGCAGTATTTT; CDR3aa: CASSFKRRGDTQYF
d_gene: TRBD1; abundance: .; v_gene: TRBV11-2; j_gene: TRBJ2-1; CDR3nt: TGTGCCAGCAGCTTAGAGAGTCTGGCAGGGGGCCGTGGTGAGCAGTTCTTC; CDR3aa: CASSLESLAGGRGEQFF
d_gene: .; abundance: many; v_gene: TRBV6-5; j_gene: TRBJ1-2; CDR3nt: TGTGCCAGCAGTTACTCTTCGACAACCATCCTATCCTATGGCTACACCTTC; CDR3aa: CASSYSSTTILSYGYTF
d_gene: TRBD1; abundance: few; v_gene: TRBV3-1; j_gene: TRBJ2-5; CDR3nt: TGTGCCAGCAGCCTAAACAGGGGACGCCAAGAGACCCAGTACTTC; CDR3aa: CASSLNRGRQETQYF
d_gene: TRBD1; abundance: many; v_gene: TRBV29-1; j_gene: TRBJ2-5; CDR3nt: TGCAGCGCCCTATGGACAGGGTCTAAAGAGACCCAGTACTTC; CDR3aa: CSALWTGSKETQYF
d_gene: .; abundance: .; v_gene: TRBV3-1; j_gene: TRBJ2-1; CDR3nt: TGTGCCAGCAGCCAAGAGCCCCCGGGCTCGGAGTACAATGAGCAGTTCTTC; CDR3aa: CASSQEPPGSEYNEQFF
d_gene: .; abundance: .; v_gene: TRBV7-2; j_gene: TRBJ2-3; CDR3nt: TGTACCAGCAGTCTAGGGGGGAGCACAGATACGCAGTATTTT; CDR3aa: CTSSLGGSTDTQYF
d_gene: .; abundance: .; v_gene: TRBV28; j_gene: TRBJ2-3; CDR3nt: TGTGCCAGCAGTTTTGGTACCAGGTTGTCTGCGCAGTATTTT; CDR3aa: CASSFGTRLSAQYF
d_gene: .; abundance: .; v_gene: TRBV7-3; j_gene: TRBJ2-3; CDR3nt: TGTGCCAGCAGCTTAGCCAGGACAAGTACCACAGATACGCAGTATTTT; CDR3aa: CASSLARTSTTDTQYF
d_gene: TRBD1; abundance: few; v_gene: TRBV28; j_gene: TRBJ1-2; CDR3nt: TGTGCCAGCAGTTCAGCAGGGGGCGGGTACTATGGCTACACCTTC; CDR3aa: CASSSAGGGYYGYTF
d_gene: TRBD1; abundance: many; v_gene: TRBV3-1; j_gene: TRBJ2-4; CDR3nt: TGTGCCAGCAGCCTCGGACAGGGTTTAGCCAAAAACATTCAGTACTTC; CDR3aa: CASSLGQGLAKNIQYF
d_gene: .; abundance: .; v_gene: TRBV7-3; j_gene: TRBJ2-1; CDR3nt: TGTGCCAGCAGCCCCGCCCGGGGTAGTGAGCAGTTCTTC; CDR3aa: CASSPARGSEQFF
d_gene: .; abundance: .; v_gene: TRBV7-3; j_gene: TRBJ2-3; CDR3nt: TGTGCCAGCAGCTTAACGATGGAGCCCACAGATACGCAGTATTTT; CDR3aa: CASSLTMEPTDTQYF
d_gene: .; abundance: medium-sized; v_gene: TRBV7-2; j_gene: TRBJ2-4; CDR3nt: TGTGCCAGCAGCTTAGCGGAGACAGCAGCCAAAAACATTCAGTACTTC; CDR3aa: CASSLAETAAKNIQYF
d_gene: TRBD2; abundance: .; v_gene: TRBV20-1; j_gene: TRBJ2-5; CDR3nt: TGCAGTACAAGGACTAGCCCTCCGGAGACCCAGTACTTC; CDR3aa: CSTRTSPPETQYF
d_gene: .; abundance: .; v_gene: TRBV29-1; j_gene: TRBJ1-1; CDR3nt: TGCAGCGTTAGAAGTACAACTGAAGCTTTCTTT; CDR3aa: CSVRSTTEAFF
d_gene: TRBD2; abundance: .; v_gene: TRBV2; j_gene: TRBJ2-3; CDR3nt: TGTGCCAGCAGCTGGGCTAGCGGGGGGGTAGATACGCAGTATTTT; CDR3aa: CASSWASGGVDTQYF
d_gene: TRBD2; abundance: many; v_gene: TRBV7-2; j_gene: TRBJ2-1; CDR3nt: TGTGCCAGCAGCGCTTGGACTAGCGGGGGGATAGGCAATGAGCAGTTCTTC; CDR3aa: CASSAWTSGGIGNEQFF
d_gene: .; abundance: many; v_gene: TRBV10-3; j_gene: TRBJ1-1; CDR3nt: TGTGCCATCAGTGAGAAGGGGAACACTGAAGCTTTCTTT; CDR3aa: CAISEKGNTEAFF
d_gene: TRBD1; abundance: few; v_gene: TRBV5-1; j_gene: TRBJ2-3; CDR3nt: TGCGCCAGCAGCCAGAGACAGGGGTCCCCCACAGATACGCAGTATTTT; CDR3aa: CASSQRQGSPTDTQYF
d_gene: .; abundance: .; v_gene: TRBV7-2; j_gene: TRBJ2-5; CDR3nt: TGTGCCAACAGCCCCTCTAGGGGGGGCCAAGAGACCCAGTACTTC; CDR3aa: CANSPSRGGQETQYF
d_gene: .; abundance: few; v_gene: TRBV5-5; j_gene: TRBJ1-4; CDR3nt: TGTGCCAGCAGCTGGAACGGAGGGGAAAAACTGTTTTTT; CDR3aa: CASSWNGGEKLFF
d_gene: .; abundance: many; v_gene: TRBV7-2; j_gene: TRBJ1-1; CDR3nt: TGTGCCAGCAGCTTAGTGGGGGGCTCCAACACTGAAGCTTTCTTT; CDR3aa: CASSLVGGSNTEAFF
d_gene: .; abundance: .; v_gene: TRBV24-1; j_gene: TRBJ2-3; CDR3nt: TGTGCCACCAGTGATTTAATGGGGTCAGATACGCAGTATTTT; CDR3aa: CATSDLMGSDTQYF
d_gene: TRBD2; abundance: many; v_gene: TRBV7-2; j_gene: TRBJ2-7; CDR3nt: TGTGCCAGCAGTTTAGCGGGGACCTCCTACGAGCAGTACTTC; CDR3aa: CASSLAGTSYEQYF
d_gene: .; abundance: many; v_gene: TRBV4-3; j_gene: TRBJ1-1; CDR3nt: TGCGCCAGCAGCCAAGTAGCAGGAACCTTGAACACTGAAGCTTTCTTT; CDR3aa: CASSQVAGTLNTEAFF